The clone carrying this TCR beta chain occurred many times. Its antigen is as yet unknown. Germline CDR1 reads SQVTM; CDR2 reads ANQGSEA. The ends were cut back, 7 bases at V and 8 bases at J, with 12 bases in the middle. CDR3 length: 11 amino acids. A single record per CDR3 protein comes from TCRdb applying MiXCR to the multiplex PCR reads. Counted here are approximately 130,000 distinct CDR3 sequences, 21% occurring once; the ten biggest clones make up 2% to 2.5%. The data belong to a study of breast tumors, draining lymph nodes, adjacent tissues. Findings and limits, study-wide: The lymph node origin of tumor T cells was framed as consistent with a hypothesis, not demonstrated. Tumors had less TCR diversity than lymph nodes, more than nontumor tissue. Findings are consistent with lymph node origin and intratumoral expansion of most tumor T cells. Luminal-like breast cancer showed significantly greater tumor-nontumor repertoire similarity than basal-like breast cancer did.

Samples came from axillary lymph nodes draining the breast cancer. The chain uses TRBV29-1 and TRBJ2-1, with a tentative D call TRBD2 (6 bases). The sequence was collected from a female donor with breast cancer. Some clones in this sample may be carry-over from other donors' samples. Material for sequencing was axillary lymph node tissue. CDR3 region: CSGGRRDEQFF. DNA for the CDR3: TGCAGCGGGGGGAGGAGAGATGAGCAGTTCTTC.